This TCR beta chain was captured in a study of T cell responses to AZD1222 COVID-19 vaccine. From germline, CDR1 is LGHDT and CDR2 YNNKEL (reference sequence). The V segment lost 1 base and the J segment 5 bases; nucleotides outside the gene matches: 2. This CDR3 region has 15 residues. This clone was detected ten times or more. What it recognizes is unknown. Points from the study as a whole: Nearly half of the spike-specific TCRs reportedly recognize variant regions that carry no mutations.

Profiling relied on immunoSEQ multiplex PCR, and the TCRdb table lists in-frame clones only, not all of them. This sample yields some 150,000 clones, of which roughly 90% are seen a single time; 2.5% to 4% belongs to the top ten. This clonotype was obtained from an adult who received the AZD1222 COVID-19 vaccine. Here the sequenced sample was peripheral blood, taken 28 days after the second AZD1222 dose. The chain recombines TRBV3-1 (or the pseudogene TRBV3-2) with TRBJ2-5; 12 nucleotides line up with TRBD2. The CDR3 sequence: CASSQGTSGTETQYF. The CDR3 DNA reads as TGTGCCAGCAGCCAAGGGACTAGCGGGACGGAGACCCAGTACTTC.